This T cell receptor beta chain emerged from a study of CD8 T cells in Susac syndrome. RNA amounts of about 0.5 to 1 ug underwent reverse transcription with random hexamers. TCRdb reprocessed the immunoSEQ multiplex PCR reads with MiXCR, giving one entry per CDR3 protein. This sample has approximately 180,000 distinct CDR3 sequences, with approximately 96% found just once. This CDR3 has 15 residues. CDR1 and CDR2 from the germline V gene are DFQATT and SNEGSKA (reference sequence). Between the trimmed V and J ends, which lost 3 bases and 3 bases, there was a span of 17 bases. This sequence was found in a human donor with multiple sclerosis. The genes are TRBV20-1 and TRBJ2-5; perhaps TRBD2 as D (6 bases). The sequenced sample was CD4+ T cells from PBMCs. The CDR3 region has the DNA TGCAGTGCTAGCTACCCGGGGCGGGGTAAAGAGACCCAGTACTTC. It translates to CSASYPGRGKETQYF.